Listed below are T cell receptor beta chains from one sample, sequenced in a study of graft-versus-host responses after intestinal transplantation. Sequencing used immunoSEQ multiplex PCR; TCRdb keeps in-frame clones, though not all of them. The sample includes tens of thousands of clones, 90% to 95% of them seen just once. These receptors' targets are unknown. Sequencing was performed on unstimulated CD8+ T cells sorted from spleen or lymph node cells, taken before intestinal transplant. Receptors originate from a human donor who received an intestinal transplant. CDR3s include the opening cysteine and the closing phenylalanine or tryptophan. D genes are given only for firm matches. A row's size may be missing; if present it is once, few, many or a size class.

CASSQGLAYEQYF TGTGCCAGCAGTCAGGGACTAGCCTACGAGCAGTACTTC TRBV25-1 TRBD2 - TRBJ2-7
CASRISGEDGYTF TGTGCCAGTAGAATATCTGGGGAGGATGGCTACACCTTC TRBV19 - - TRBJ1-2
CASRDGTEQYF TGTGCCAGCAGGGACGGGACAGAGCAGTACTTC TRBV13 - - TRBJ2-7
CASSPEQGWHGYTF TGCGCCAGCAGCCCCGAACAGGGGTGGCATGGCTACACCTTC TRBV5-1 TRBD1 - TRBJ1-2
CAISESGRGSEQYF TGTGCCATCAGTGAGTCAGGGCGGGGTAGCGAGCAGTACTTC TRBV10-3 - - TRBJ2-7
CASSLSGGTGRWYGYTF TGTGCCAGCAGTTTATCGGGGGGGACAGGGCGGTGGTATGGCTACACCTTC TRBV27 TRBD1 - TRBJ1-2
CASSHNDRLNTEAFF TGCGCCAGCAGCCACAACGACAGGTTGAACACTGAAGCTTTCTTT TRBV4-1 - - TRBJ1-1
CASSQETVSYEQYF TGCGCCAGCAGCCAAGAGACAGTCTCCTACGAGCAGTACTTC TRBV4-1 - - TRBJ2-7
CASSMEGRAEAFF TGTGCCAGTAGTATGGAGGGACGGGCTGAAGCTTTCTTT TRBV19 - - TRBJ1-1
CATLSPADAFNEKLFF TGTGCCACCCTGTCCCCGGCGGATGCTTTTAATGAAAAACTGTTTTTT TRBV6-6 - - TRBJ1-4
CASSVAGGLSYEQYF TGTGCCAGCAGCGTAGCAGGAGGACTCTCCTACGAGCAGTACTTC TRBV9 - - TRBJ2-7
CASSPLAGGENTGELFF TGTGCCAGCAGCCCCCTAGCGGGAGGAGAGAACACCGGGGAGCTGTTTTTT TRBV27 TRBD2 - TRBJ2-2
CASSLAGTGADEQFF TGCGCCAGCAGCTTGGCTGGGACAGGGGCGGATGAGCAGTTCTTC TRBV5-1 TRBD1 - TRBJ2-1
CASSFGGSGEQYF TGCGCCAGCAGCTTTGGGGGGTCGGGCGAGCAGTACTTC TRBV5-1 - - TRBJ2-7
CASSLQGSGELFF TGTGCCAGCAGTTTACAGGGTTCCGGGGAGCTGTTTTTT TRBV6-5 - - TRBJ2-2
CASSTTGQSYEQYF TGTGCCAGTAGTACAACGGGACAGTCCTACGAGCAGTACTTC TRBV19 TRBD1 - TRBJ2-7
CASSPTLGDEQFF TGCGCCAGCAGCCCGACTCTAGGGGATGAGCAGTTCTTC TRBV4-1 - once TRBJ2-1
CASSPPGTGAYEQYF TGCGCCAGCAGCCCACCAGGGACAGGAGCCTACGAGCAGTACTTC TRBV5-1 TRBD1 - TRBJ2-7
CASLTTGINEQFF TGTGCCAGCCTAACGACAGGGATCAATGAGCAGTTCTTC TRBV7-2 TRBD1 once TRBJ2-1